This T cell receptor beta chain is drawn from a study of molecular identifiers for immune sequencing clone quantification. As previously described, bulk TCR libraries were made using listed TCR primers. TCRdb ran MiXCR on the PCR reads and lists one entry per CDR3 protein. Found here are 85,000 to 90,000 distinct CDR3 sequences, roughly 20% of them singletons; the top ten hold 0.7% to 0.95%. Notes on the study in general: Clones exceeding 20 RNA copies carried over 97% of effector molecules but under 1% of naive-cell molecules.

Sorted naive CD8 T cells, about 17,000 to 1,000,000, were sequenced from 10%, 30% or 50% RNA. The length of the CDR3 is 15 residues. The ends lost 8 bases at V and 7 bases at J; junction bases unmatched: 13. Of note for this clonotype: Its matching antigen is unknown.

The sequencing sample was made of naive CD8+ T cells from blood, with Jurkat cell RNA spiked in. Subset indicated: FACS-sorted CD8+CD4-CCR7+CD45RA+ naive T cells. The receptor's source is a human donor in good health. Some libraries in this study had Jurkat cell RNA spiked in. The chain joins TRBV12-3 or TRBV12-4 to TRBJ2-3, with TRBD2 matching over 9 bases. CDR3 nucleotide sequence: TGTGCCAGCGGCTCCTCGGCGGGGGGGCCTTATACGCAGTATTTT. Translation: CASGSSAGGPYTQYF.